This section outlines one T cell receptor (beta chain) sequence together with its context. Its antigen is not known. The sample is drawn from a study of cytomegalovirus exposure and HLA in healthy donors. Study summary: For the approximately 400 genotyped donors, approximately 83% fell within the Caucasian-associated ancestry cluster. Regarding the study as a whole: Researchers reported from a later analysis that most CMV-associated TCR beta chains appeared HLA-restricted. A reported reduction in N-insertions relative to the roughly 710-donor mean was seen in an Asian-associated ancestry cluster in a later analysis. In a later analysis, at a false discovery rate of 0.05, roughly 17,000 TCR beta sequences matched HLA alleles.

Vbeta (60) and Jbeta (13) primers were used in the PCR. Some clones are missing from TCRdb's copy, which holds only in-frame ones; the method was immunoSEQ multiplex PCR. The table has approximately 130,000 clones, over 65% seen once. Losses at the gene ends were 7 bases for V and 3 bases for J; bases not matched to a gene: 8. The CDR3 consists of 14 residues. Germline values: CDR1 MNHEY, CDR2 SMNVEV (reference sequence). The sample comprised PBMCs. The source of this sequence is a woman aged 40 to 50 in good health and CMV-seronegative. This rearrangement joins TRBV27 to TRBJ2-7; 8 bases match TRBD2. The CDR3 region is CASKWLSGDYEQYF. The CDR3 nucleotides are TGTGCCAGCAAATGGCTTAGCGGGGACTACGAGCAGTACTTC.